This is a list of T cell receptor beta chains from one sample in a study of blood T cell repertoires in COVID-19. Sequenced by immunoSEQ multiplex PCR; TCRdb stores in-frame clones only, minus some. This sample has tens of thousands of clones, with around nine tenths found just once. Sequences were obtained from peripheral blood. The receptors come from a man aged 55-75 years with COVID-19, enrolled during active disease. The CDR3 runs from the conserved cysteine through the conserved F or W. D genes are given only for firm matches. Clone size is not always given. Where it is, it says once, few, many or a class for expanded clones.

>TRBV9|TRBD1|TRBJ1-1|.
CASSGTGVYTEAFF
TGTGCCAGCAGCGGAACAGGGGTTTACACTGAAGCTTTCTTT
>TRBV11-3|.|TRBJ1-1|.
CASSLRTRTEAFF
TGTGCCAGCAGCCTTCGGACAAGGACTGAAGCTTTCTTT
>TRBV7-6|TRBD1|TRBJ1-1|.
CASSPRTGDGTEAFF
TGTGCCAGCAGCCCCAGGACAGGGGACGGGACTGAAGCTTTCTTT
>TRBV11-2|.|TRBJ2-7|.
CASSLIRTSYEQYF
TGTGCCAGCAGCTTAATCCGGACTTCCTACGAGCAGTACTTC
>TRBV7-8|TRBD1|TRBJ1-4|.
CASSSYPGQGATIEKLFF
TGTGCCAGCAGCTCTTATCCGGGACAGGGTGCAACTATTGAAAAACTGTTTTTT
>TRBV6-5|TRBD2|TRBJ2-7|.
CASSYGGSGGSYEQYF
TGTGCCAGCAGTTACGGGGGGAGCGGGGGCTCCTACGAGCAGTACTTC
>TRBV15|.|TRBJ1-1|.
CATSRDMNTEAFF
TGTGCCACCAGCCGTGACATGAACACTGAAGCTTTCTTT
>TRBV24-1|.|TRBJ2-1|.
CATSDSASDEQFF
TGTGCCACCAGTGACTCTGCTAGCGATGAGCAGTTCTTC
>TRBV2|TRBD1|TRBJ1-5|.
CASSDRGIGNQPQHF
TGTGCCAGCAGTGACAGGGGGATTGGCAATCAGCCCCAGCATTTT
>TRBV9|.|TRBJ2-1|.
CASSDETYNEQFF
TGTGCCAGCAGCGACGAGACCTACAATGAGCAGTTCTTC
>TRBV18|.|TRBJ1-4|.
CASSGAPDEKLFF
TGTGCCAGCTCAGGGGCCCCGGATGAAAAACTGTTTTTT
>TRBV27|.|TRBJ1-4|.
CASSLGRREKLFF
TGTGCCAGCAGTTTAGGCAGGAGGGAAAAACTGTTTTTT
>TRBV24-1|TRBD1|TRBJ2-7|.
CATSDPGQGGYEQYF
TGTGCCACCAGTGATCCCGGACAGGGAGGCTACGAGCAGTACTTC
>TRBV30|TRBD1|TRBJ1-4|.
CAWDDRASGEKLFF
TGTGCCTGGGATGACAGGGCCTCAGGTGAAAAACTGTTTTTT
>TRBV7-7|.|TRBJ2-1|.
CASSLSQGNNEQFF
TGTGCCAGCAGCTTGTCACAGGGAAACAATGAGCAGTTCTTC
>TRBV3-1/TRBV3-2|TRBD1|TRBJ2-5|.
CASSPGTVASETQYF
TGTGCCAGCAGCCCTGGGACAGTTGCTTCGGAGACCCAGTACTTC
>TRBV5-6|.|TRBJ2-7|.
CASSLGVPREQYF
TGTGCCAGCAGCTTGGGAGTCCCTAGAGAGCAGTACTTC
>TRBV7-8|.|TRBJ1-3|few
CASSLTRAGNTIYF
TGTGCCAGCAGCCTTACGAGGGCTGGAAACACCATATATTTT
>TRBV30|TRBD2|TRBJ2-1|.
CAWSTSGSRLGQFF
TGTGCCTGGAGTACTAGCGGGAGTCGATTGGGGCAGTTCTTC
>TRBV2|.|TRBJ2-4|.
CASLLAKNIQYF
TGTGCCAGTTTACTAGCCAAAAACATTCAGTACTTC
>TRBV11-2|.|TRBJ2-1|.
CASSLDRRGQFF
TGTGCCAGCAGCTTAGATAGAAGAGGGCAGTTCTTC
>TRBV20-1|TRBD1|TRBJ2-7|.
CSASPLGQGAGYEQYF
TGCAGTGCCAGTCCCTTAGGACAGGGGGCTGGGTACGAGCAGTACTTC
>TRBV7-9|TRBD1|TRBJ1-3|.
CASSIQGAKSGNTIYF
TGTGCCAGCAGCATACAGGGGGCGAAGTCTGGAAACACCATATATTTT
>TRBV6-5|TRBD1|TRBJ1-2|few
CASNGQGATNYGYTF
TGTGCCAGCAACGGACAGGGAGCGACTAACTATGGCTACACCTTC
>TRBV5-1|.|TRBJ1-1|.
CASSWGSEGHTEAFF
TGCGCCAGCAGCTGGGGCTCAGAAGGTCACACTGAAGCTTTCTTT
>TRBV29-1|.|TRBJ2-7|.
CSVGPPAAEQYF
TGCAGCGTTGGGCCGCCCGCCGCCGAGCAGTACTTC
>TRBV9|TRBD1|TRBJ2-7|.
CASSVGTGLGEQYF
TGTGCCAGCAGCGTAGGGACAGGTTTAGGCGAGCAGTACTTC
>TRBV19|TRBD1|TRBJ2-2|.
CASGGRGRRDTGELFF
TGTGCCAGTGGGGGCAGGGGGCGTCGGGACACCGGGGAGCTGTTTTTT
>TRBV6-4|TRBD1|TRBJ1-3|once
CASSVPGQGTHTIYF
TGTGCCAGCAGTGTCCCCGGACAGGGTACGCACACCATATATTTT
>TRBV18|.|TRBJ1-1|.
CASSLSDSLNTEAFF
TGTGCCAGCTCCCTCTCGGACAGCTTGAACACTGAAGCTTTCTTT
>TRBV7-9|.|TRBJ2-7|few
CASSLAVSGANEQYF
TGTGCCAGCAGCTTAGCTGTGTCAGGGGCTAACGAGCAGTACTTC
>TRBV4-3|TRBD1|TRBJ1-4|.
CASSQEPGQGGEKLFF
TGCGCCAGCAGCCAAGAACCGGGACAGGGGGGAGAAAAACTGTTTTTT
>TRBV24-1|.|TRBJ2-1|.
CATRGANPYNEQFF
TGTGCCACCAGAGGGGCTAACCCCTACAATGAGCAGTTCTTC
>TRBV19|TRBD1|TRBJ1-1|.
CASSITGGGTEAFF
TGTGCCAGTAGTATAACAGGGGGAGGCACTGAAGCTTTCTTT
>TRBV10-3|.|TRBJ2-1|.
CAIGTENEQFF
TGTGCCATCGGTACGGAGAATGAGCAGTTCTTC
>TRBV9|TRBD2|TRBJ2-1|.
CASSVEGSGRVGNEQFF
TGTGCCAGCAGCGTAGAGGGTAGCGGGAGGGTAGGCAATGAGCAGTTCTTC
>TRBV28|TRBD1|TRBJ1-5|.
CASSWGQGLNQPQHF
TGTGCCAGCAGTTGGGGACAGGGGTTAAATCAGCCCCAGCATTTT
>TRBV11-3|TRBD1|TRBJ1-1|.
CASTEQGINTEAFF
TGTGCCAGCACCGAACAGGGGATAAACACTGAAGCTTTCTTT
>TRBV12-3/TRBV12-4|.|TRBJ1-5|.
CASSFEGPQPQHF
TGTGCCAGCAGTTTCGAGGGCCCCCAGCCCCAGCATTTT
>TRBV27|TRBD1|TRBJ2-7|.
CASSLDQGQGFSYEQYF
TGTGCCAGCAGTTTGGACCAGGGACAGGGGTTCTCCTACGAGCAGTACTTC
>TRBV25-1|.|TRBJ2-2|.
CASRPDTLGELFF
TGTGCCAGCAGACCAGATACCTTGGGGGAGCTGTTTTTT
>TRBV4-2|TRBD2|TRBJ2-7|.
CASSQAGGSYEQYF
TGTGCCAGCAGCCAGGCGGGAGGGTCCTACGAGCAGTACTTC
>TRBV6-2/TRBV6-3|.|TRBJ2-2|once
CASSLGADTGELFF
TGTGCCAGCAGTTTAGGGGCGGACACCGGGGAGCTGTTTTTT
>TRBV6-5|.|TRBJ2-7|.
CASSYSHSLSEQYF
TGTGCCAGCAGTTACTCGCACTCATTGAGCGAGCAGTACTTC
>TRBV4-1|.|TRBJ2-7|.
CASSQGGVNWDEQYF
TGCGCCAGCAGCCAAGGGGGGGTTAATTGGGACGAGCAGTACTTC
>TRBV4-1|.|TRBJ2-3|.
CASSQDKSGTDTQYF
TGCGCCAGCAGCCAAGATAAAAGCGGCACAGATACGCAGTATTTT
>TRBV6-4|TRBD1|TRBJ2-7|few
CASSRDSSSYEQYF
TGTGCCAGCAGCCGGGACAGCAGCTCCTACGAGCAGTACTTC
>TRBV12-3/TRBV12-4|.|TRBJ1-1|once
CASTTENTEAFF
TGTGCCAGCACGACAGAGAACACTGAAGCTTTCTTT
>TRBV7-9|TRBD1|TRBJ1-5|.
CASSFTGDQPQHF
TGTGCCAGCAGCTTCACAGGGGATCAGCCCCAGCATTTT
>TRBV27|TRBD1|TRBJ1-1|.
CASTGGIGAFF
TGTGCCAGCACAGGGGGGATTGGAGCTTTCTTT
>TRBV7-3|TRBD2|TRBJ2-5|.
CASSLSGSEETQYF
TGTGCCAGCAGCTTGAGCGGGAGTGAGGAGACCCAGTACTTC
>TRBV19|TRBD2|TRBJ2-1|.
CASSRVAGGWDEQFF
TGTGCCAGTAGTAGGGTAGCGGGAGGTTGGGATGAGCAGTTCTTC
>TRBV12-3/TRBV12-4|.|TRBJ1-4|.
CASSGGSGKLFF
TGTGCCAGCAGTGGGGGTAGCGGGAAACTGTTTTTT
>TRBV19|TRBD1|TRBJ1-5|.
CASTPGQGVWQPQHF
TGTGCCAGTACCCCTGGACAGGGGGTATGGCAGCCCCAGCATTTT
>TRBV7-7|.|TRBJ2-5|.
CASSLGRGEGETQYF
TGTGCCAGCAGCTTAGGCAGGGGAGAGGGAGAGACCCAGTACTTC